The clone carrying this T cell receptor (beta chain) was seen more than once but under ten times. Its cognate antigen is unknown. The source of the sample is a study of response to subunit inactivated influenza vaccine. Germline CDR1 reads SEHNR; CDR2 reads FQNEAQ (reference sequence). The CDR3 consists of 15 residues. V lost 1 base and J 5 bases, leaving 12 bases between the germline ends. General study results and limits: Seasonal influenza vaccination, on each occasion, was suggested by the authors to recruit few new T cells.

TCRdb reprocessed the RT-PCR reads via MiXCR and lists one record per CDR3 protein. The data hold under 500,000 distinct CDR3 sequences, with approximately 11% observed a single time. The input for sequencing was PBMCs from blood, taken about 40 days after vaccination. The TCR originated in a man between 45 and 60 years old who received an inactivated influenza vaccine. V and J are TRBV7-9 and TRBJ2-1, with D perhaps TRBD1 (5 bases). CDR3 DNA sequence: TGTGCCAGCAGCTTAGACTCAGGGCCTAACAATGAGCAGTTCTTC. Its protein is CASSLDSGPNNEQFF.